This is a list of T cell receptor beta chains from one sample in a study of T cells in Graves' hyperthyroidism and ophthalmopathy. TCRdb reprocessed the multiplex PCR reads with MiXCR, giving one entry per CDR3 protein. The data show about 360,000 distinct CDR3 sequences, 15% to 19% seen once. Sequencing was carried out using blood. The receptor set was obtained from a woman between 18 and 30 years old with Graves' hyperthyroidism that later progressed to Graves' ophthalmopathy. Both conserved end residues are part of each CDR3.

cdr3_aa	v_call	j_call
CATNRVSGAHYTGELFF	TRBV15	TRBJ2-2
CASKLGTDNQPQHF	TRBV28	TRBJ1-5
CASQRGAWGNQPQHF	TRBV6-1	TRBJ1-5
CADWAGPTDTQYF	TRBV10-3	TRBJ2-3
CASSLAGMNEQFF	TRBV5-6	TRBJ2-1
CASSLGGPPFAYEQYF	TRBV27	TRBJ2-7
CASSQSGTQKLFF	TRBV14	TRBJ1-4
CASSEAGRTGGIGEGETQYF	TRBV2	TRBJ2-5
CASSLGDWQENEQFF	TRBV7-9	TRBJ2-1
CASSLGGVSYDQYF	TRBV7-2	TRBJ2-7
CASSLSEGYGYTF	TRBV27	TRBJ1-2
CASSLGGAGVNYEQYF	TRBV5-1	TRBJ2-7
CSAPGQTGVFYEQYF	TRBV20-1	TRBJ2-7
CASSLVGDTSGSITYEQYF	TRBV5-5	TRBJ2-7
CASSLVREPDTQYF	TRBV27	TRBJ2-3
CASSFADRGSPLHF	TRBV27	TRBJ1-6
CASHARGQRTGELFF	TRBV3-1	TRBJ2-2
CASSPQGAYTEAFF	TRBV12-3/TRBV12-4	TRBJ1-1
CASSEGVGQEAFF	TRBV12-3/TRBV12-4	TRBJ1-1
CASMLGKEGSHNQPQHF	TRBV14	TRBJ1-5
CASNRIQGDATQYF	TRBV7-8	TRBJ2-5
CASSLGSTEQYF	TRBV7-9	TRBJ2-7
CASSPLGGDGYTF	TRBV16	TRBJ1-2
CASSLVTARETQYF	TRBV11-2	TRBJ2-5
CSVYPGTGDYGYTF	TRBV29-1	TRBJ1-2
CASTKGRGSSYNEQFF	TRBV27	TRBJ2-1
CASSWFGRGDQPQHF	TRBV6-2/TRBV6-3	TRBJ1-5
CATSLGAGGNNEQFF	TRBV28	TRBJ2-1